This is a list of T cell receptor beta chains from one sample in a study of T cells after yellow fever vaccination. TCRdb used MiXCR to reprocess the 5' RACE reads, holding one entry per CDR3 protein. The sample lists approximately 610,000 distinct CDR3 sequences; less than 20% were seen once. Source: PBMCs, taken less than 6 days after the first yellow fever vaccination. These receptor sequences come from a man between 18 and 29 years old who received the YFV17D yellow fever vaccine. CDR3s leave out the opening cysteine and the closing phenylalanine or tryptophan. The D gene is left open where the match is weak.

>-|TRBV7-9|TRBJ1-1
ASSQTGYEAF
>TRBD1|TRBV18|TRBJ1-4
ASSPLRGQGGEKLF
>TRBD1|TRBV6-1|TRBJ1-4
ASSDRDRSNEKLF
>-|TRBV18|TRBJ2-7
ASSPQDNYEQY
>-|TRBV6-1|TRBJ2-3
ASSLYASADTQY
>-|TRBV3-1|TRBJ1-1
ASSQVALAEAF
>-|TRBV7-9|TRBJ2-7
ASSPRQFNEQY
>TRBD1|TRBV9|TRBJ1-3
ASSPTGTASSGNTIY
>TRBD1|TRBV6-1|TRBJ1-6
ASKAGGHSPLH
>-|TRBV9|TRBJ2-1
ASSVNKRASYNEQF
>-|TRBV29-1|TRBJ2-5
SAPEGETQY
>-|TRBV7-3|TRBJ1-2
ASSLSGRGVNYGYT
>TRBD2|TRBV5-1|TRBJ2-5
ASSSAGAEETQY
>-|TRBV7-2|TRBJ1-5
ASSPMQGLANQPQH
>-|TRBV28|TRBJ2-1
AAASPSSPEQF
>-|TRBV5-6|TRBJ2-3
ASSLGIDTQY
>-|TRBV20-1|TRBJ1-2
SAPSRGPYGYT
>-|TRBV5-1|TRBJ2-3
ASSLVGGGIISDTQY
>-|TRBV25-1|TRBJ1-6
ASSEGAPLH
>-|TRBV4-3|TRBJ2-5
ASSQAGSSRTQY
>-|TRBV25-1|TRBJ1-1
ASSVRRRVYTEAF
>-|TRBV6-2/TRBV6-3|TRBJ2-3
ASRTRGADTQY
>-|TRBV18|TRBJ2-7
ASSPTGAEQVYEQY
>-|TRBV19|TRBJ2-1
ASSIADKAGNEQF
>-|TRBV7-2|TRBJ1-4
ASSLAGRLGNEKLF
>TRBD1|TRBV6-5|TRBJ1-2
ASSYHGQGPSLNYGYT
>-|TRBV7-6|TRBJ1-2
ASSLAGYRYT
>-|TRBV12-3/TRBV12-4|TRBJ2-5
ASSLRQEETQY
>TRBD1|TRBV7-2|TRBJ2-2
ASSLAVEKGAKVTGELF
>TRBD1|TRBV20-1|TRBJ2-7
SAPQTGTGHPEQY
>-|TRBV12-3/TRBV12-4|TRBJ2-5
ASSLGLDGKTQY
>TRBD2|TRBV5-1|TRBJ2-2
ASSLEAGLAGELF